The 6 T cell receptor beta chains listed next were all sequenced from one sample in a study of breast tumors, draining lymph nodes, adjacent tissues. The lymph nodes were axillary draining lymph nodes from breast cancer patients. TCRdb called the multiplex PCR reads again in MiXCR, with one record for every CDR3 protein. This repertoire shows 200,000 to 250,000 distinct CDR3 sequences, 34% found once; its top ten account for 3% to 4%. The specimen sequenced was axillary lymph node tissue. The source of these receptors is a female donor with breast cancer. Some clones in this sample may be carry-over from other donors' samples.

On this clonotype itself: This CDR3 fails to terminate in the conserved phenylalanine or tryptophan, so it likely reflects a read error. The DNA is omitted, as the CDR3 cannot be located on it reliably, and the CDR3 follows TCRdb's listing. This sequence joins TRBV5-1 and TRBJ2-6; TRBD1 was called by the table and not checked on the DNA. Per germline, CDR1 SGHRS and CDR2 YFSETQ. The CDR3 sequence runs 8 residues, both termini included. CDR3 protein: CASSLDGT.

This clonotype was detected only a few times. The junction and the germline gene differ at one end; a read error may be behind it. J is TRBJ1-1 and V is TRBV7-9; D uncertain. The CDR3 spans 13 residues. CDR1 is SEHNR, CDR2 FQNEAQ, per germline (reference sequence). CDR3 residues: CASSPPLKTEAFF. DNA for the CDR3: TGTGCCAGCAGCCCACCCTTGAAGACTGAAGCTTTCTTT. The complete variable domain, with remaining parts taken from reference TRBV7-9 and TRBJ1-1, reads DTGVSQNPRHKITKRGQNVTFRCDPISEHNRLYWYRQTLGQGPEFLTYFQNEAQLEKSRLLSDRFSAERPKGSFSTLEIQRTEQGDSAMYLCASSPPLKTEAFFGQGTRLTVV.

This clonotype was recorded many times. The rearrangement joins TRBV20-1 to TRBJ2-1; the D gene could be TRBD1 or TRBD2 (6 bases each). Trimming pared 6 bases from V and 9 bases from J, leaving 12 bases between. There are 11 residues in the CDR3. Germline V gene sequence: CDR1 DFQATT, CDR2 SNEGSKA (reference sequence). The DNA of the CDR3 is TGCAGTGCGTGGAGGGGGAGTGAGCAGTTCTTC. It yields the protein CSAWRGSEQFF.

The V gene is TRBV2, the J gene TRBJ1-1; TRBD1 agrees at 9 bases. This CDR3 region has 14 residues. Germline V gene lookup returns CDR1 SNHLY and CDR2 FYNNEI. Trimming took 7 bases from V and 4 from J; bases not matched to a gene: 7. CDR3 amino acids: CASTRQGEVTEAFF. CDR3 DNA: TGTGCCAGCACTCGACAGGGGGAAGTCACTGAAGCTTTCTTT.

This clonotype was detected only a few times. A much bigger clone sits one base away, suggesting this may be a read error. This is likely a read error, given that the CDR3 carries no conserved phenylalanine or tryptophan at its end. The genes are TRBV14 and TRBJ1-2; D remains unclear. Per the germline V gene, CDR1 is SGHDN and CDR2 is FVKESK. V lost 4 bases to trimming and J lost 7 bases, with 13 bases between them. There are 13 residues in the CDR3. The CDR3 bases are TGTGCCAGCAGCCTCGGGCTTTGGCGTGGCTACACCTCC. Its protein is CASSLGLWRGYTS.

There are many counts of this clonotype. The J gene is TRBJ1-3, the V gene TRBV19; D is uncertain. The V end was cut by 3 bases, the J end by 6 bases, with 18 bases between. This CDR3 has 16 amino acids. CDR1 is LNHDA and CDR2 is SQIVND in the germline V gene (reference sequence). As DNA, the CDR3 is TGTGCCAGTAGTATTTTGGGGATTGAGCGGGAAAACACCATATATTTT. It translates to CASSILGIERENTIYF.